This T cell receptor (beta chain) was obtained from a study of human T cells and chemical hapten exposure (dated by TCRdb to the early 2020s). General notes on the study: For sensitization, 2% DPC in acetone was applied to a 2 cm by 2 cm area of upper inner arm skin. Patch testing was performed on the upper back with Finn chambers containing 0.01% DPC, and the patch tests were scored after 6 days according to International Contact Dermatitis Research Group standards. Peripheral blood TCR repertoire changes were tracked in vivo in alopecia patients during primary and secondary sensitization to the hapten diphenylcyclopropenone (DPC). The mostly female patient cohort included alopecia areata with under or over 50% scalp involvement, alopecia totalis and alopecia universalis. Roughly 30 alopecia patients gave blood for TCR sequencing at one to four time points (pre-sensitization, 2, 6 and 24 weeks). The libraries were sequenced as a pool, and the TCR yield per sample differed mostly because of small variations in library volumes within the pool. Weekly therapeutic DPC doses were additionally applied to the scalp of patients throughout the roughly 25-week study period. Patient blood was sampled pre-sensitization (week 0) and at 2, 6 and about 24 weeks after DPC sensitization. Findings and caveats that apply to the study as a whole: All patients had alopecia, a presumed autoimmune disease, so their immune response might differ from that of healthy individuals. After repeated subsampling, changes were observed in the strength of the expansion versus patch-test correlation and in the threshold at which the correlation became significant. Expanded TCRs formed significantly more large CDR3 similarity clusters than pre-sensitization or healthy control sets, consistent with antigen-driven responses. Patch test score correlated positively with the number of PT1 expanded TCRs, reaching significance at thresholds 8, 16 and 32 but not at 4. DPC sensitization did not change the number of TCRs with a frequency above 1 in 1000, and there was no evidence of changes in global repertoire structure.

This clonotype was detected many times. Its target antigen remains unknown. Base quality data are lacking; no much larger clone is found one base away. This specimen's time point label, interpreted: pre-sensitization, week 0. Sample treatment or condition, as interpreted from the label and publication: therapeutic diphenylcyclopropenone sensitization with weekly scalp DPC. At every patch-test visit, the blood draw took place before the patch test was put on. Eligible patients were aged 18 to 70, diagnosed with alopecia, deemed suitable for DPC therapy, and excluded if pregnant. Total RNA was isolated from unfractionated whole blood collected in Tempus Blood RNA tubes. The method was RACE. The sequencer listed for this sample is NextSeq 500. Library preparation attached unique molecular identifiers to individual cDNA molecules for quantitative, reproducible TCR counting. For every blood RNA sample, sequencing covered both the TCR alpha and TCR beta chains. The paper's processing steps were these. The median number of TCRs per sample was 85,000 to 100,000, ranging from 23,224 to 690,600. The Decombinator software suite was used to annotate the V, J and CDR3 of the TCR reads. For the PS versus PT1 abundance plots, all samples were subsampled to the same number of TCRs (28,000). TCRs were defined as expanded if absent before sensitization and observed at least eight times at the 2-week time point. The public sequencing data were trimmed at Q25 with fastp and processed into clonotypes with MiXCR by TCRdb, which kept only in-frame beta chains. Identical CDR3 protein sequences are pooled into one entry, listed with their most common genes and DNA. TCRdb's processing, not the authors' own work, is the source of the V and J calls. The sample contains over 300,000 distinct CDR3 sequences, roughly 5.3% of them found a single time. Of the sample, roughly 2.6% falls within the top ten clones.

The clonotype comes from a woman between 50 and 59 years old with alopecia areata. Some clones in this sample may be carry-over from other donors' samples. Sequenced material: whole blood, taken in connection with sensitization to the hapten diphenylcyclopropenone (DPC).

The base sequence is TGTGCCAGCAGTTACCGGCTAGCGGGAAATGACGGTACGCAGTATTTT. Translated, it gives CASSYRLAGNDGTQYF. The chain links TRBV6-5 with TRBJ2-3, with 9 bases matching TRBD2. The germline V gene sets CDR1 to MNHEY and CDR2 to SVGAGI. V is trimmed back by 2 bases and J by 8 bases, and the junction contains 11 bases that no gene match accounts for. The CDR3 has 16 amino acids, counting the end cysteine and phenylalanine. Only the CDR3 DNA stays, 48 bases, in frame from base 1.